What follows is one T cell receptor (beta chain) and its context. This clonotype was seen a handful of times. The clone's antigen remains unknown. Qualities for individual bases were not recorded, and no much larger clone is one base off. The data stem from a study of human T cells and chemical hapten exposure (dated by TCRdb to the early 2020s). A note on the overall study: For sensitization, 2% DPC in acetone was applied to a roughly 2 cm by roughly 2 cm area of upper inner arm skin. Throughout the study period of about 23 weeks, patients also received therapeutic DPC doses to the scalp every week. Patch tests used Finn chambers with 0.01% DPC on the upper back, scored after 6 days by International Contact Dermatitis Research Group standards. The patient cohort, mostly female, included alopecia areata with under or over 50% scalp involvement, alopecia totalis and alopecia universalis. Libraries were pooled for sequencing, and variation in per-sample TCR yields was attributed mainly to small differences in library volumes within the pool. In alopecia patients, the study followed how the peripheral blood TCR repertoire changed in vivo over primary and secondary sensitization to diphenylcyclopropenone (DPC), a hapten. Blood samples were taken from patients before sensitization (week 0) and at 2, 6 and about 24 weeks after DPC sensitization. Twenty-nine alopecia patients gave blood for TCR sequencing at one to four time points (pre-sensitization, 2, 6 and 24 weeks). The research as a whole found: Repeated subsampling changed both the strength of the expansion versus patch-test correlation and the threshold at which the correlation became significant. Because every patient had alopecia, a presumed autoimmune disease, the patients' immune response might differ from that of healthy individuals. Patch test score correlated positively with the number of PT1 expanded TCRs, reaching significance at thresholds 8, 16 and 32 but not at 4. Compared with pre-sensitization or healthy control sets, expanded TCRs formed significantly more large CDR3 similarity clusters, which is consistent with antigen-driven responses. The number of TCRs above 1 in 1000 frequency did not change with DPC sensitization; there was no evidence of global repertoire structure alterations.

V and J are truncated by 5 bases and 5 bases respectively, leaving an intervening sequence of 12 bases. Its CDR3 holds 13 amino acids, cysteine through phenylalanine. Left in the record is the CDR3 DNA by itself, 39 bases read in frame from the first base. CDR1 and CDR2 (SGHTA, FQGTGA) derive from the germline V gene. The library came from RACE. For sequencing, a NextSeq 500 was employed. Library preparation attached unique molecular identifiers to individual cDNA molecules for quantitative, reproducible TCR counting. From each blood RNA sample, both TCR alpha and TCR beta chains were sequenced. Under the source paper's analysis protocol: A median of roughly 98,000 TCRs per sample was observed, with a range of roughly 23,224 to 700,000. The Decombinator software suite was used to annotate V, J and CDR3 in the TCR reads. Every sample was subsampled to the same number of TCRs (28,000) for the PS versus PT1 abundance plots. Expanded TCRs were defined as absent before sensitization and observed at least eight times at the 2-week time point. The public reads were run again by TCRdb, first through fastp at Q25 and then through MiXCR, and only productive beta chains were kept. Entries that share a CDR3 protein sequence are merged under the most common genes and DNA. These V and J calls originate from TCRdb's pipeline instead of the authors' own analysis. Counted in this sample were tens of thousands of distinct CDR3 sequences; roughly 10% of them appeared once. The top ten constitute about 4% of the sample.

The sample's time point, from its label and the paper: patch test 1, 2 weeks after DPC sensitization. Explained via the paper, the treatment or condition label denotes: therapeutic diphenylcyclopropenone sensitization with weekly scalp DPC. At every patch-test visit, the blood draw took place before the patch test was put on. Patients were considered eligible if aged 18 to 70, diagnosed with alopecia and deemed suitable for DPC therapy, and patients were excluded if pregnant. Unfractionated whole blood was collected in Tempus Blood RNA tubes, and total RNA was extracted from that blood. The chain employs TRBV7-3 and TRBJ1-1; the D region possibly corresponds to TRBD1 (6 bases align). The receptor was isolated from a woman between 50 and 59 years old with alopecia areata. Some clones in this sample may be carry-over from other donors' samples. This specimen consisted of whole blood, obtained in connection with sensitization to the hapten diphenylcyclopropenone (DPC). Here the CDR3 is given as CASSLLGGTEAFF. The DNA sequence follows: TGTGCCAGCAGCCTCCTAGGGGGTACTGAAGCTTTCTTT.